The next 9 T cell receptor beta chains were all read from a single sample in a study of blood T cell repertoires in COVID-19. Repertoires were generated with immunoSEQ multiplex PCR, while TCRdb's copy carries only in-frame clones and drops some. The data show 250,000 to 300,000 clones, about nine tenths seen once. Sequences were obtained from peripheral blood. These receptors were taken from a woman in her forties who had recovered from COVID-19.

This clone was picked up one time. The chain carries TRBV6-1 and TRBJ2-2, with 11 bases identical to TRBD1. Germline V gene lookup returns CDR1 MNHNS and CDR2 SASEGT. The CDR3 totals 17 residues. The J segment lost 6 bases and the V segment lost 4 bases, leaving 10 bases of the junction unmatched. CDR3 sequence reads: CASSARTGGFQAGELFF. CDR3 nucleotide sequence: TGTGCCAGCAGTGCAAGGACAGGGGGCTTTCAGGCCGGGGAGCTGTTTTTT.

V and J are TRBV5-1 and TRBJ1-2; D remains unclear. The CDR3 has 14 residues. V gave up 4 bases and J gave up 8 bases, with 18 bases separating them. Looked up from germline, CDR1 is SGHRS and CDR2 is YFSETQ. CDR3 sequence: CASSRAQWELGYTF. The DNA for the CDR3 is TGCGCCAGCAGCCGGGCCCAGTGGGAGCTGGGCTACACCTTC.

CDR3 residues: CASSLDRGRKYTF. The CDR3 nucleotides read TGTGCCAGCAGTTTGGACAGGGGTAGGAAGTACACCTTC. The chain employs TRBV28 and TRBJ1-2; 9 bases line up with TRBD1. Trimming took 3 bases from V and 11 from J; bases not matched to a gene: 7. The length of the CDR3 is 13 residues. The germline V gene has CDR1 MDHEN and CDR2 SYDVKM.

This rearrangement joins TRBV24-1 to TRBJ2-7; D is possibly TRBD2 (5 bases). CDR1 is KGHDR and CDR2 is SFDVKD in the germline V gene. This CDR3 region has 12 residues. Between the trimmed V and J ends, which lost 4 bases and 2 bases, there was a span of 5 bases. The CDR3 is CATSDGAYEQYF. The CDR3 bases are TGTGCCACCAGTGACGGGGCCTACGAGCAGTACTTC.

The gene calls are TRBV5-1 and TRBJ2-6; D may be TRBD2 (5 bases). CDR1 and CDR2 (germline): SGHRS, YFSETQ. Trimming stripped 0 bases from V and 0 bases from J, with 16 bases between. The CDR3 contains 19 residues. CDR3 nucleotide sequence: TGCGCCAGCAGCTTGGCAGGCGGGCTAGGGAGCTCTGGGGCCAACGTCCTGACTTTC. Amino acid sequence: CASSLAGGLGSSGANVLTF.

This clone was seen many times. This chain joins TRBV4-1 and TRBJ1-3, with 8 bases lining up with TRBD1. This CDR3 spans 15 amino acids. The V gene end was trimmed by 5 bases and the J gene end by 0 bases; junction bases not matched to a gene: 3. Germline V lookup: CDR1 MGHRA, CDR2 YSYEKL. The CDR3 DNA follows: TGCGCCAGCAGCGTGGACAGGGACTCTGGAAACACCATATATTTT. Protein: CASSVDRDSGNTIYF.

This chain connects TRBV11-2 to TRBJ2-7, with 8 bases lining up with TRBD2. The V gene's germline CDR1 is SGHAT and CDR2 FQNNGV. The CDR3 totals 16 residues. J lost 3 bases, V lost 5 bases, and 12 bases had no gene match. This CDR3 is CASSLSWTSLFYEQYF. The CDR3 DNA reads TGTGCCAGCAGCCTTAGTTGGACTAGCCTCTTCTACGAGCAGTACTTC.

The chain links TRBV10-3 to TRBJ2-1; 10 bases line up with TRBD2. CDR1 and CDR2 (germline): ENHRY, SYGVKD. The length of the CDR3 is 15 residues. V lost 2 bases and J lost 6; bases outside the gene matches: 4. CDR3 loop: CAISERPSGSNEQFF. As DNA, the CDR3 is TGTGCCATCAGTGAGAGGCCTAGCGGGAGCAATGAGCAGTTCTTC.

This chain links TRBV18 with TRBJ2-5; 7 bases map to TRBD2. The junction had 11 bases not matched to a gene; V was cut back by 3 bases and J by 7 bases. Germline V gene data show CDR1 as KGHSH and CDR2 as LQKENI. This CDR3 spans 15 amino acids. This chain's CDR3 is CASSPQTSLFGTQYF. CDR3 DNA: TGTGCCAGCTCACCTCAGACTAGCTTGTTTGGGACCCAGTACTTC.